These 17 T cell receptor beta chains were all obtained from the same sample, sequenced in a study of beta chain features in type 1 diabetes. Study-level points and caveats: TCRB CDR3s from Type 1 diabetes patients were moderately but significantly shorter in all four CD4+ subsets.

Reverse transcribing all isolated RNA meant expressed TCRB transcripts were sequenced. Only in-frame clones appear in the TCRdb table, and some are missing; sequencing was by immunoSEQ multiplex PCR. The table includes around 280,000 clones, around 16% detected once. For these TCRs, the target antigens are not known. Sequencing was carried out using naive CD4+ T cells from blood. The receptors stem from a man aged 18 to 29 with type 1 diabetes.

The V gene is TRBV18, the J gene TRBJ2-3, with 10 bases matching TRBD1. Germline assignment: CDR1 KGHSH and CDR2 LQKENI. The CDR3 totals 15 residues. The V segment lost 2 bases and the J segment 5 bases; nucleotides outside the gene matches: 4. The CDR3 nucleotides read TGTGCCAGCTCACCAAGGACAGGGGGAGGAGATACGCAGTATTTT. Amino acids: CASSPRTGGGDTQYF.

This clone was counted only a few times. The chain combines TRBV7-6 with TRBJ1-4; perhaps TRBD1 as D (5 bases). Germline CDR1 reads SGHVS; CDR2 reads FNYEAQ. The V end lost 5 bases, the J end lost 8 bases, and 18 bases lay between the germline ends. This CDR3 contains 15 residues. The CDR3 bases are TGTGCCAGCAGCCCTGTGGTCGTGCGGGGGGAAAAACTGTTTTTT. Translating it yields CASSPVVVRGEKLFF.

This clone came up a few times. The chain has TRBV11-2 and TRBJ2-5; D is undetermined. The V gene's germline CDR1 is SGHAT and CDR2 FQNNGV. Trimming took off 1 base at V and 5 bases at J, with 11 bases between the two ends. The CDR3 is 14 amino acids. The CDR3 loop is CASSLGTDPETQYF. For the CDR3, the DNA is TGTGCCAGCAGCTTAGGTACAGACCCTGAGACCCAGTACTTC.

This chain joins TRBV19 and TRBJ2-3, with D unclear. Germline lookup yields CDR1 LNHDA and CDR2 SQIVND (reference sequence). Trimming cost V 4 bases and J 0 bases, with 11 bases left between them. The CDR3 extends over 15 amino acids. The CDR3 nucleotides read TGTGCCAGTAGTAATTTCCGAGAAAGCACAGATACGCAGTATTTT. Its protein is CASSNFRESTDTQYF.

This clone was detected a few times. The chain combines TRBV28 with TRBJ1-2, with 9 positions matching TRBD1. In germline, CDR1 is MDHEN, CDR2 SYDVKM. Trimming removed 5 bases from V and 5 bases from J; junction bases left unmatched: 12. The CDR3 is made up of 16 amino acids. CDR3 loop: CASSTPSGTGYYGYTF. In DNA, the CDR3 is TGTGCCAGCAGTACTCCTTCGGGGACAGGGTATTATGGCTACACCTTC.

In its sample, this clone was seen a few times. The chain carries TRBV4-3 and TRBJ1-2; 10 bases fit TRBD1. J gave up 6 bases and V 4 bases, and 8 bases lay outside the gene matches. Looked up from germline, CDR1 is LGHNA and CDR2 is YSLEER. The CDR3 sequence is 15 residues long. CDR3 sequence: CASSPRQGAGNGYTF. DNA of the CDR3: TGCGCCAGCAGCCCTAGACAGGGGGCTGGTAATGGCTACACCTTC.

The chain has TRBV6-6 and TRBJ2-7, with D possibly TRBD1 on 6 matching bases. The CDR3 is 13 residues long. V lost 5 bases to trimming and J lost 6 bases, with 14 bases between them. Germline CDR1 reads MNHNY; CDR2 reads SVGAGI (reference sequence). The DNA of the CDR3 is TGTGCCAGCAGTCAAACCAAAGGGGGCGAGCAGTACTTC. Translated: CASSQTKGGEQYF.

V usage is TRBV6-5 and J usage is TRBJ1-1; D is unclear. CDR1 MNHEY and CDR2 SVGAGI come from the germline V gene. The CDR3 is made up of 13 amino acids. Trimming stripped 6 bases from V and 3 bases from J, with 11 bases between. For the CDR3, the DNA is TGTGCCAGCAGGCTACAGAGGGACACTGAAGCTTTCTTT. This translates into CASRLQRDTEAFF.

The gene calls are TRBV6-1 and TRBJ2-7; possibly TRBD1 for D (6 bases). This CDR3 region has 14 residues. V lost 6 bases to trimming and J lost 3 bases, with 15 bases between them. The germline V gene has CDR1 MNHNS and CDR2 SASEGT. The CDR3, as DNA: TGTGCCAGCAGCTTGCAGGGGTTAAACTACGAGCAGTACTTC. Protein sequence: CASSLQGLNYEQYF.

The chain is built from TRBV7-9 and TRBJ2-1; tentatively, D is TRBD1 (5 bases). Per germline, CDR1 SEHNR and CDR2 FQNEAQ (reference sequence). V was clipped by 5 bases and J by 4 bases, with 12 bases between them. The CDR3 length is 14 residues. The DNA for the CDR3 is TGTGCCAGCAGCCCAGGGTACTCTTACAATGAGCAGTTCTTC. Its protein is CASSPGYSYNEQFF.

This chain uses TRBV29-1 with TRBJ1-1, with 9 nucleotides matching TRBD1. CDR1 is SQVTM and CDR2 is ANQGSEA in the germline V gene. This CDR3 contains 12 residues. The V and J ends lost 7 bases and 5 bases, in that order; junction bases with no gene match: 5. CDR3 amino acids: CSAQGAWTEAFF. The DNA of the CDR3 is TGCAGCGCACAGGGGGCATGGACTGAAGCTTTCTTT.

DNA of the CDR3: TGTGCCAGCAGGAGCACCGGGGAGCTGTTTTTT. Residues: CASRSTGELFF. This chain joins TRBV2 and TRBJ2-2; D is unclear. Trimming left V 6 bases short and J 4 bases short, with 3 bases between. This CDR3 has 11 residues. The germline gives CDR1 SNHLY, CDR2 FYNNEI. The whole variable domain, filled in from reference TRBV2 and TRBJ2-2, reads EPEVTQTPSHQVTQMGQEVILRCVPISNHLYFYWYRQILGQKVEFLVSFYNNEISEKSEIFDDQFSVERPDGSNFTLKIRSTKLEDSAMYFCASRSTGELFFGEGSRLTVL.

The chain recombines TRBV6-5 with TRBJ1-1; D is undetermined. The germline CDR1 and CDR2 sequences are MNHEY and SVGAGI. V lost 5 bases, J lost 0 bases, and 13 bases lay in between. This CDR3 spans 15 amino acids. CDR3 DNA: TGTGCCAGCAGTCCTAACGCCTGGTTGAACACTGAAGCTTTCTTT. Translating it yields CASSPNAWLNTEAFF.

Only a few counts were recorded for this clone. Other DNA sequences in this specimen translate into the identical CDR3. The V call is TRBV7-9, the J call TRBJ2-3; D remains ambiguous. The germline CDR1 and CDR2 sequences are SEHNR and FQNEAQ (reference sequence). The CDR3 totals 12 residues. The V end lost 2 bases, the J end lost 6 bases, and 6 bases lay between the germline ends. Here the CDR3 DNA reads TGTGCCAGCAGCTTAACTGCGGATACGCAGTATTTT. Protein: CASSLTADTQYF.

The gene calls are TRBV15 and TRBJ2-5; 7 positions match TRBD1. Looked up from germline, CDR1 is LNHNV and CDR2 is YYDKDF (reference sequence). This CDR3 has 14 residues. V gave up 2 bases and J gave up 5 bases; unmatched junction bases: 5. CDR3 amino acids: CATSRKTGTETQYF. DNA of the CDR3: TGTGCCACCAGCAGAAAGACAGGGACGGAGACCCAGTACTTC.

This chain's CDR3 is CASSLGRGPQHF. CDR3 DNA sequence: TGTGCCAGCAGCTTAGGGAGGGGGCCCCAGCATTTT. The chain carries TRBV7-2 and TRBJ1-5; D might be TRBD1 (5 bases). Trimming cost V 1 base and J 9 bases, with 7 bases left between them. The CDR3 loop spans 12 amino acids. Germline CDR1 is SGHTA and CDR2 is FQGNSA. Full variable domain (missing parts from reference TRBV7-2 and TRBJ1-5): GAGVSQSPSNKVTEKGKDVELRCDPISGHTALYWYRQSLGQGLEFLIYFQGNSAPDKSGLPSDRFSAERTGGSVSTLTIQRTQQEDSAVYLCASSLGRGPQHFGDGTRLSIL.

The J gene is TRBJ2-7, the V gene TRBV4-1, with TRBD2 identical over 9 bases. Losses at the gene ends were 4 bases for V and 0 bases for J; bases not matched to a gene: 7. The CDR3 consists of 16 residues. In germline, CDR1 is MGHRA, CDR2 YSYEKL. The CDR3 coding sequence is TGCGCCAGCAGCCGCCCGACTAGCGGCAGCTCCTACGAGCAGTACTTC. As protein: CASSRPTSGSSYEQYF.